This T cell receptor beta chain was retrieved from a study of radiotherapy plus CTLA-4 blockade in lung cancer. Study background: Among patients, over 15% showed objective responses, and approximately 30% had disease control. Regarding the study as a whole: Early clonal dynamics of blood T cells, together with interferon-beta, were reported as the best response predictor. TCR clones from tumors expanded in blood after radiotherapy plus ipilimumab.

The method was immunoSEQ multiplex PCR; TCRdb's version includes in-frame clones alone and lacks a portion of them. This repertoire shows some 32,000 clones, less than 75% found once; its top ten account for 3% to 4.5%. A word on this clone: The antigen is not known.

Germline loops: CDR1 MRHNA, CDR2 SNTAGT. The CDR3 loop spans 15 amino acids. The ends lost 5 bases at V and 2 bases at J; junction bases unmatched: 7. This rearrangement joins TRBV6-4 to TRBJ2-3; 7 bases are shared with TRBD1. This TCR came from a human donor with non-small cell lung cancer who had stable disease on radiotherapy plus ipilimumab. Sequenced here: peripheral blood, sampled from a patient treated with radiotherapy plus ipilimumab. The CDR3 here is CASSPRGQNTDTQYF. DNA of the CDR3: TGTGCCAGCAGTCCTAGGGGACAGAACACAGATACGCAGTATTTT.